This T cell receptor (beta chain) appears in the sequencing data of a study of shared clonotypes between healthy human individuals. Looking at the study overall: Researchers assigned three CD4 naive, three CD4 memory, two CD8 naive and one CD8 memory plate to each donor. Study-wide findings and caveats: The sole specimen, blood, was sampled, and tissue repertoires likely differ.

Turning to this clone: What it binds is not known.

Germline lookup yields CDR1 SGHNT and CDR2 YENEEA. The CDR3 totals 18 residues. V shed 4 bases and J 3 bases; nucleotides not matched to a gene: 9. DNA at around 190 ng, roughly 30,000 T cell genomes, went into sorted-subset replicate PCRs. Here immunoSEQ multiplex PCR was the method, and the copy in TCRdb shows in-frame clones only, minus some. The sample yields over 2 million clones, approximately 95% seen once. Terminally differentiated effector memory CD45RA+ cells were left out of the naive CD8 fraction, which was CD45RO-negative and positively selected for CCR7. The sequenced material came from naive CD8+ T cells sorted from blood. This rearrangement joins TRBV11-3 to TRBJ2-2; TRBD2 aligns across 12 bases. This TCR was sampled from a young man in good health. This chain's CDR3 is CASSSQLAGGRYTGELFF. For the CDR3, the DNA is TGTGCCAGCAGCTCCCAACTAGCGGGGGGCCGGTACACCGGGGAGCTGTTTTTT.